A selection of T cell receptor beta chains follows, all from one sample in a study of blood T cell repertoires in COVID-19. Only in-frame clones appear in the TCRdb table, and some are missing; sequencing was by immunoSEQ multiplex PCR. The sample records over 100,000 clones, about 89% being singletons. Material: peripheral blood. These receptors originate from a man in his sixties with COVID-19, enrolled during active disease. Each CDR3 is given with its conserved first and last residue. D genes are given only for firm matches. Rows give clone size only sometimes, using once, few, many, or a class for an expanded clone.

size	V	J	D	CDR3	DNA
.	TRBV7-6	TRBJ1-1	TRBD1	CASSSGQGARTEAFF	TGTGCCAGCAGCTCTGGACAGGGGGCGCGAACTGAAGCTTTCTTT
.	TRBV5-6	TRBJ2-5	TRBD1	CASSPTGRRETQYF	TGTGCCAGCAGCCCGACAGGGCGGAGGGAGACCCAGTACTTC
once	TRBV27	TRBJ2-2	.	CASRGLNNANTGELFF	TGTGCCAGCAGGGGCCTCAATAACGCGAACACCGGGGAGCTGTTTTTT
many	TRBV6-6	TRBJ1-1	.	CASSYSVDLNTEAFF	TGTGCCAGCAGTTACTCTGTAGATCTGAACACTGAAGCTTTCTTT
.	TRBV2	TRBJ1-5	.	CASSKLQGDHQPQHF	TGTGCCAGCAGTAAATTACAGGGAGACCATCAGCCCCAGCATTTT
.	TRBV6-2/TRBV6-3	TRBJ1-5	TRBD1	CASSYSLGTGNQPQHF	TGTGCCAGCAGTTACTCCCTTGGGACAGGGAATCAGCCCCAGCATTTT
.	TRBV28	TRBJ2-7	.	CASSSGLTYEQYF	TGTGCCAGCAGTTCGGGACTGACCTACGAGCAGTACTTC
.	TRBV5-1	TRBJ2-3	TRBD2	CASRRMIAGGQGDTQYF	TGCGCCAGCAGACGAATGATAGCGGGGGGGCAGGGAGATACGCAGTATTTT
.	TRBV14	TRBJ2-3	TRBD2	CASMGLAGTDTQYF	TGTGCCAGCATGGGACTAGCGGGGACAGATACGCAGTATTTT
.	TRBV30	TRBJ1-4	.	CAWSVWGQGNEKLFF	TGTGCCTGGAGTGTATGGGGGCAGGGCAATGAAAAACTGTTTTTT
.	TRBV9	TRBJ1-1	.	CASSLSGGDTEAFF	TGTGCCAGCAGCCTTTCGGGGGGGGACACTGAAGCTTTCTTT
.	TRBV19	TRBJ2-4	.	CASSTLGGGQVNIQYF	TGTGCCAGTAGTACCTTAGGCGGCGGACAAGTGAACATTCAGTACTTC
.	TRBV12-3/TRBV12-4	TRBJ2-1	.	CASSALEVQFF	TGTGCCAGCAGTGCTCTCGAGGTGCAGTTCTTC
.	TRBV18	TRBJ1-5	.	CASSPGVGRSQPQHF	TGTGCCAGCTCACCGGGCGTGGGCCGGTCGCAGCCCCAGCATTTT
.	TRBV19	TRBJ1-3	.	CASRWGGSGNTIYF	TGTGCCAGTAGATGGGGGGGCTCTGGAAACACCATATATTTT
few	TRBV19	TRBJ1-6	TRBD1	CASSTGGTYNSPLHF	TGTGCCAGTAGTACAGGGGGAACCTATAATTCACCCCTCCACTTT
.	TRBV7-8	TRBJ1-5	TRBD1	CASSPGQINQPQHF	TGTGCCAGCAGCCCGGGACAGATCAATCAGCCCCAGCATTTT
.	TRBV18	TRBJ1-1	.	CASSQYRATEAFF	TGTGCCAGCTCACAGTACAGGGCTACTGAAGCTTTCTTT
.	TRBV12-3/TRBV12-4	TRBJ1-5	.	CASSFDGVQPQHF	TGTGCCAGCAGTTTTGACGGGGTTCAGCCCCAGCATTTT
.	TRBV5-4	TRBJ1-2	.	CASSLLRGEGYTF	TGTGCCAGCAGCTTGCTAAGGGGTGAGGGCTACACCTTC
.	TRBV11-1	TRBJ1-1	.	CASSVWRVSDTEAFF	TGTGCCAGCAGTGTGTGGAGGGTGAGTGACACTGAAGCTTTCTTT
.	TRBV9	TRBJ1-6	.	CASSVGLNNSPLHF	TGTGCCAGCAGCGTAGGGCTGAATAATTCACCCCTCCACTTT
.	TRBV30	TRBJ2-5	TRBD1	CAWSVLGTAKQETQYF	TGTGCCTGGAGTGTACTCGGGACAGCTAAACAAGAGACCCAGTACTTC
.	TRBV5-1	TRBJ2-7	.	CASSLSNVLSYEQYF	TGCGCCAGCAGCTTATCCAACGTACTCTCCTACGAGCAGTACTTC
.	TRBV12-3/TRBV12-4	TRBJ1-1	.	CASSWGRNTEAFF	TGTGCCAGCAGCTGGGGGCGGAACACTGAAGCTTTCTTT
.	TRBV6-5	TRBJ1-4	.	CASSYSIYREKLFF	TGTGCCAGCAGTTACTCTATCTACCGGGAAAAACTGTTTTTT
once	TRBV5-1	TRBJ1-2	TRBD1	CASRGQTANYGYTF	TGCGCCAGCAGGGGACAGACCGCTAACTATGGCTACACCTTC
.	TRBV13	TRBJ1-6	TRBD1	CASSVGQVDSPLHF	TGTGCCAGCAGCGTCGGACAGGTGGACTCACCCCTCCACTTT
once	TRBV5-1	TRBJ1-3	.	CASSLASGTGNTIYF	TGCGCCAGCAGCTTGGCCTCAGGGACTGGAAACACCATATATTTT
.	TRBV7-2	TRBJ2-2	.	CASSLSGGTARTGELFF	TGTGCCAGCAGCTTAAGTGGGGGGACAGCGCGAACCGGGGAGCTGTTTTTT
.	TRBV29-1	TRBJ1-1	.	CSVASLGGPFNTEAFF	TGCAGCGTTGCCTCTCTAGGGGGTCCGTTTAACACTGAAGCTTTCTTT
.	TRBV9	TRBJ1-2	.	CASSVEVLAGGYTF	TGTGCCAGCAGCGTAGAGGTCCTAGCTGGTGGCTACACCTTC
.	TRBV19	TRBJ1-2	.	CASSPRISGQSYGYTF	TGTGCCAGTAGTCCTAGGATCTCTGGACAGTCTTATGGCTACACCTTC
.	TRBV7-3	TRBJ2-1	TRBD2	CASSPHAGGSYNEQFF	TGTGCCAGCAGCCCCCATGCGGGGGGCTCCTACAATGAGCAGTTCTTC
.	TRBV6-6	TRBJ1-4	.	CASSYSGRGGEKLFF	TGTGCCAGCAGTTACTCGGGGAGGGGGGGTGAAAAACTGTTTTTT
.	TRBV19	TRBJ2-1	TRBD2	CASSMSGAGGLYNEQFF	TGTGCCAGTAGTATGAGTGGTGCGGGGGGGCTTTACAATGAGCAGTTCTTC
.	TRBV28	TRBJ2-7	TRBD1	CASSDPGQTDYEQYF	TGTGCCAGCAGTGATCCGGGACAGACAGACTACGAGCAGTACTTC
.	TRBV12-3/TRBV12-4	TRBJ1-1	.	CASSLKRNTEAFF	TGTGCCAGCAGTTTAAAGAGGAACACTGAAGCTTTCTTT
.	TRBV19	TRBJ1-5	.	CASSIDLPSSNQPQHF	TGTGCCAGTAGTATAGATCTCCCGTCGAGCAATCAGCCCCAGCATTTT
.	TRBV11-1	TRBJ2-7	.	CASTLDRTYEQYF	TGTGCCAGCACCCTTGACAGGACCTACGAGCAGTACTTC
once	TRBV9	TRBJ2-7	.	CASSVGRTASSQYF	TGTGCCAGCAGCGTAGGAAGGACAGCATCTTCGCAGTACTTC
.	TRBV19	TRBJ1-6	TRBD1	CASSTNRDSRNSPLHF	TGTGCCAGTAGTACGAACCGGGACAGTAGAAATTCACCCCTCCACTTT
.	TRBV9	TRBJ2-5	TRBD2	CASSVEGLAGVETQYF	TGTGCCAGCAGCGTAGAGGGACTAGCGGGGGTAGAGACCCAGTACTTC